This entry concerns a single T cell receptor (beta chain). Its antigen is not yet known. Nothing much larger sits one base from this clone, and base qualities are not available. The source of the sample is a study of T cell changes during pregnancy in multiple sclerosis (dated by TCRdb to between 2018 and 2020). A note on the overall study: The study looked at changes in the T cell repertoire across pregnancy in women with multiple sclerosis.

Preparation of the library involved the immunoSEQ multiplex PCR assay. This is the immuneACCESS table as TCRdb keeps it, with only in-frame sequences that have V and J called. A part of the clones is gone; compared with another copy, unresolved V genes explain less than half, and the rest is unexplained. The table for this sample lists around 35,000 clones; over 75% of them were counted only once. The ten top clones hold roughly an eighth of the sample. In the germline V gene, CDR1 corresponds to SNHLY and CDR2 to FYNNEI. Deletion took 8 bases off V and 2 bases off J, with a span of 18 bases between the germline ends. Measured from the cysteine to the phenylalanine, the CDR3 is 15 residues long. Only the CDR3 part of the read is kept: 45 bases, read in frame from the first base.

The clonotype originates from a female donor with multiple sclerosis, enrolled in a pregnancy study. Source: CD8+ T cells from peripheral blood mononuclear cells, taken in the first trimester of pregnancy. Recombination joined TRBV2 with TRBJ2-5; matching of 5 bases hints at TRBD1 as the D gene. The CDR3 region has the sequence CASLGSGHYQETQYF. The DNA sequence reads TGTGCCAGCTTGGGGTCTGGACATTATCAAGAGACCCAGTACTTC.